These 5 T cell receptor beta chains came from one sample sequenced in a study of blood T cell repertoires in COVID-19. Sequencing was performed with immunoSEQ multiplex PCR; in TCRdb, only in-frame clones are kept and a portion is missing. Of roughly 300,000 clones in the sample, 80% to 90% are singletons; the top ten hold around 4.4%. The sample comprised PBMCs or T cells enriched from blood (not recorded which). The receptors shown here come from a woman aged 40 to 55 with acute COVID-19.

The chain recombines TRBV2 with TRBJ2-1; D remains ambiguous. This CDR3 is built from 12 residues. The germline CDR1 and CDR2 sequences are SNHLY and FYNNEI. V dropped 7 bases and J dropped 6 bases, with 10 bases sitting between them. This CDR3 reads CASTIRSNEQFF. The DNA for the CDR3 is TGTGCCAGCACGATCCGGAGCAATGAGCAGTTCTTC.

The gene calls are TRBV3-1 (or the pseudogene TRBV3-2) and TRBJ2-5; the D is unclear. Trimming stripped 6 bases from V and 4 bases from J, with 6 bases between. This CDR3 spans 11 amino acids. Germline V gene lookup returns CDR1 LGHDT and CDR2 YNNKEL (reference sequence). The chain's CDR3 is CASRAVETQYF. The CDR3 region has the DNA TGTGCCAGCAGAGCCGTAGAGACCCAGTACTTC.

The chain couples TRBV15 to TRBJ1-6; D call uncertain. This CDR3 contains 15 residues. Looked up from germline, CDR1 is LNHNV and CDR2 is YYDKDF (reference sequence). The V end was cut by 3 bases, the J end by 6 bases, with 12 bases between. CDR3 coding DNA: TGTGCCACCAGCAGGAAGTCTCCGGGTAATTCACCCCTCCACTTT. This sequence encodes CATSRKSPGNSPLHF.

This chain uses TRBV5-1 with TRBJ2-3; 7 bases align to TRBD1. V dropped 7 bases and J dropped 3; count of bases not matched to a gene: 5. The germline CDR1 and CDR2 sequences are SGHRS and YFSETQ. This CDR3 contains 13 residues. The CDR3 spells CASQGVGTDTQYF. CDR3 sequence (DNA): TGCGCCAGCCAGGGGGTGGGGACAGATACGCAGTATTTT.

This chain uses TRBV9 with TRBJ1-3; 11 bases align to TRBD1. Germline-derived CDR1 and CDR2 are SGDLS and YYNGEE. Trimming cost V 1 base and J 8 bases; bases outside gene matches: 5. The length of the CDR3 is 15 residues. CDR3 bases: TGTGCCAGCAGCGTACTCGGGACAGGGGGACACACCATATATTTT. Its protein is CASSVLGTGGHTIYF.